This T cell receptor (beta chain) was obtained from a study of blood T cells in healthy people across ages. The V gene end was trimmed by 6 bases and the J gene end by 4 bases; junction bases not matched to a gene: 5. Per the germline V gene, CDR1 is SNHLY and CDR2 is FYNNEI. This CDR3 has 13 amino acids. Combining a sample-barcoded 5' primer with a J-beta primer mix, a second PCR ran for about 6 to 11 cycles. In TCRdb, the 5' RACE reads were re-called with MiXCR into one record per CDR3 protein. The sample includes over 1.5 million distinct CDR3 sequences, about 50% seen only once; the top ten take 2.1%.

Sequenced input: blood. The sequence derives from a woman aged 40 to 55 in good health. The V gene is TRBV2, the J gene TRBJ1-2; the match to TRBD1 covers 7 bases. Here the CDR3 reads CASRSGDSYGYTF. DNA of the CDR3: TGTGCCAGCAGATCTGGGGACAGCTATGGCTACACCTTC.